This section outlines one T cell receptor beta chain sequence together with its context. What it binds is unknown. The data are from a study of OX40 agonist ivuxolimab in advanced cancers. Notes on the study in general: Clones of CD4+ and CD8+ blood T cells grew by week 6 at doses of 0.1 to 3.0 mg/kg.

This table comes from immunoSEQ multiplex PCR, and its TCRdb copy is limited to in-frame clones, with some not included. The sample shows about 43,000 clones, roughly 90% of them seen only once. V lost 5 bases and J lost 1; bases outside the gene matches: 3. The V gene's germline CDR1 is MNHNS and CDR2 SASEGT. The CDR3 totals 15 residues. The receptor was isolated from an adult with an advanced solid tumor such as melanoma, head and neck, liver or kidney cancer. This chain links TRBV6-1 with TRBJ2-1, with TRBD2 matching over 9 bases. The sample here was CD4+ or CD8+ T cells sorted from blood, taken in a trial of the OX40 agonist ivuxolimab. This CDR3 is CASSRAGGSYNEQFF. The CDR3 DNA is TGTGCCAGCAGTAGAGCGGGGGGTTCCTACAATGAGCAGTTCTTC.